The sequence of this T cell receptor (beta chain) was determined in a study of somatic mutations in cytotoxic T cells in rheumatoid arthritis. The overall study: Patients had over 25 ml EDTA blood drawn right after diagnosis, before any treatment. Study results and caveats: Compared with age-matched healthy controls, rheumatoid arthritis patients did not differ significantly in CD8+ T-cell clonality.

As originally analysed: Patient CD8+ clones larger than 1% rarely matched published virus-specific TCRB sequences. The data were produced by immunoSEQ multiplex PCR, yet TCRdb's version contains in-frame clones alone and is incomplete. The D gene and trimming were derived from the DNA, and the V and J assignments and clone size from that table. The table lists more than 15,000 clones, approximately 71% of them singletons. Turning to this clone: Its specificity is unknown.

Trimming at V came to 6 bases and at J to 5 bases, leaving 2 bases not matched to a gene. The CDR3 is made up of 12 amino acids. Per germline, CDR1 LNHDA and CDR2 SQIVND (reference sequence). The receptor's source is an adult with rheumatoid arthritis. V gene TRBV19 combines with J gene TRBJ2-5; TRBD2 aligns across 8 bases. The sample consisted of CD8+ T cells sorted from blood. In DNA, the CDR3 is TGTGCCAGTAGCGGGGGGGCGGAGACCCAGTACTTC. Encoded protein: CASSGGAETQYF.